This entry lists 13 T cell receptor beta chains sequenced from one sample in a study of blood T cell repertoires in COVID-19. Profiled with immunoSEQ multiplex PCR; TCRdb holds only in-frame clones, not every one. The sample comprises about 120,000 clones, more than 65% of which are singletons, and under 2.5% rests with the top ten. Sequenced input: peripheral blood. All receptors come from a woman aged 70-85 years with acute or convalescent COVID-19.

V is TRBV6-2 or TRBV6-3 and J is TRBJ2-7; 12 nucleotides line up with TRBD2. This CDR3 has 15 amino acids. Germline CDR1 reads MNHEY; CDR2 reads SVGEGT. V shed 6 bases and J 3 bases; nucleotides not matched to a gene: 6. In nucleotides, the CDR3 is TGTGCCAGCAGCCCGACTAGCGGGGGCCGCTACGAGCAGTACTTC. This encodes CASSPTSGGRYEQYF.

The CDR3 coding sequence is TGTGCCAGCAGCGAGGGGACTGTGATCGGCGAGCAGTACTTC. Translation: CASSEGTVIGEQYF. This rearrangement joins TRBV9 to TRBJ2-7; TRBD2 is a possible D gene (6 bases). V was trimmed by 3 bases and J by 6 bases, leaving 16 bases between them. This CDR3 is 14 amino acids long. Germline CDR1 and CDR2: SGDLS and YYNGEE.

The table lists this clone with a few counts. The junction shows a germline mismatch at one end, possibly a read error. The chain links TRBV20-1 to TRBJ2-7, with D maybe TRBD1 (7 bases). The CDR3 spans 15 residues. Germline CDR1 reads DFQATT; CDR2 reads SNEGSKA (reference sequence). Written as DNA, the CDR3 is TGCAGTGCTAGTCCGCGGGACAGCAGACCCTACGCGCAGTACTTC. Encoded protein: CSASPRDSRPYAQYF.

This clone has only a few counts. This chain links TRBV11-3 with TRBJ2-2; 12 bases align to TRBD1. The J segment lost 4 bases and the V segment lost 5 bases, leaving 2 bases of the junction unmatched. CDR1 is SGHNT and CDR2 is YENEEA in the germline V gene. The CDR3 is made up of 15 amino acids. The CDR3 bases are TGTGCCAGCAGCCCGGGACAGGGGGCCACCGGGGAGCTGTTTTTT. It encodes CASSPGQGATGELFF.

The rearrangement links TRBV24-1 to TRBJ1-6, with 12 bases matching TRBD1. Germline V gene sequence: CDR1 KGHDR, CDR2 SFDVKD. The junction had 15 bases not matched to a gene; V was cut back by 4 bases and J by 3 bases. The CDR3 has 21 residues. The CDR3: CATSESWFGTGGGGYNSPLHF. In DNA form, the CDR3 reads TGTGCCACCAGTGAATCCTGGTTCGGGACAGGGGGCGGGGGCTATAATTCACCCCTCCACTTT.

This clone has just one count. A single base separates this from a much larger clone, so it may be a read error. This sequence joins TRBV4-3 and TRBJ2-7; weak D call: TRBD2 (6 bases). The CDR3 runs to 14 residues. Trimming took 2 bases from V and 0 from J, leaving 8 bases between them. Germline-derived CDR1 and CDR2 are LGHNA and YSLEER. The CDR3 is CASSQHGSSYEQYF. CDR3 nucleotide sequence: TGCGCCAGCAGCCAACACGGGAGCTCCTACGAGCAGTACTTC.

This clone was observed once. The chain has TRBV6-5 and TRBJ2-1; TRBD1 is a possible D gene (5 bases). The CDR3 has 15 residues. From germline, CDR1 is MNHEY and CDR2 SVGAGI. Trimming removed 0 bases at V and 3 bases at J, with 9 bases between. The CDR3 reads CASSYSGADYNEQFF. The CDR3 DNA follows: TGTGCCAGCAGTTACTCAGGGGCGGACTACAATGAGCAGTTCTTC.

This chain's CDR3 is CASKSRTGTPTNEKLFF. Here the CDR3 DNA reads TGTGCCAGTAAATCGCGGACAGGGACCCCAACTAATGAAAAACTGTTTTTT. This sequence joins TRBV19 and TRBJ1-4; 8 bases line up with TRBD1. This CDR3 has 17 residues. Looked up from germline, CDR1 is LNHDA and CDR2 is SQIVND (reference sequence). V shed 7 bases, J shed 0 bases, and the junction held 10 bases outside the gene matches.

CDR3 loop: CSARTGGAAFF. CDR3 DNA sequence: TGCAGTGCTCGGACAGGGGGCGCAGCTTTCTTT. V and J are TRBV20-1 and TRBJ1-1; TRBD1 agrees at 11 bases. The CDR3 runs to 11 residues. Germline loops: CDR1 DFQATT, CDR2 SNEGSKA (reference sequence). V dropped 5 bases and J dropped 10; count of bases not matched to a gene: 3.

This chain connects TRBV28 to TRBJ2-7; the match to TRBD1 covers 8 bases. The CDR3 runs 14 residues. Germline CDR1 MDHEN, CDR2 SYDVKM. With V trimmed by 5 bases and J by 0 bases, 3 bases remained unmatched. The CDR3 is CASSTGTGSYEQYF. The DNA of the CDR3 is TGTGCCAGCAGTACTGGGACAGGCTCCTACGAGCAGTACTTC.

This clone turned up a few times. This rearrangement joins TRBV28 to TRBJ2-3; TRBD1 matches at 7 bases. This CDR3 region has 16 residues. In germline, CDR1 is MDHEN, CDR2 SYDVKM. V trimming: 5 bases; J trimming: 2 bases; junction bases outside the gene matches: 10. The DNA of the CDR3 is TGTGCCAGCAGTCCGACAGGGATGGAAACCACAGATACGCAGTATTTT. Translated: CASSPTGMETTDTQYF.

This chain links TRBV9 with TRBJ2-7; 7 bases map to TRBD2. The CDR3 totals 15 residues. Germline V gene data show CDR1 as SGDLS and CDR2 as YYNGEE. J lost 2 bases, V lost 0 bases, and 5 bases had no gene match. Here the CDR3 DNA reads TGTGCCAGCAGCGTAGGGGGAGGGCCGACCTACGAGCAGTACTTC. Its translation: CASSVGGGPTYEQYF.

The rearrangement joins TRBV28 to TRBJ2-7, with 7 bases lining up with TRBD1. The germline V gene has CDR1 MDHEN and CDR2 SYDVKM. The CDR3 covers 16 residues. Losses at the gene ends were 5 bases for V and 3 bases for J; bases not matched to a gene: 13. This chain's CDR3 is CASSPYGTVGVYEQYF. Here the CDR3 DNA reads TGTGCCAGCAGTCCTTACGGGACAGTTGGGGTCTACGAGCAGTACTTC.